This T cell receptor (beta chain) stems from a study of T cell responses to AZD1222 COVID-19 vaccine. Study conclusions and caveats: The study found vaccine-associated CD4 TCRs spanning spike, dominant at 160-218 and 743-854. Donors were chiefly white British, with a greater number of females, and clonal diversity was perhaps underestimated. Close to half of all spike-specific TCRs reportedly target regions of the variants that are unmutated.

About this clone itself: Antigen: not known.

Profiling relied on immunoSEQ multiplex PCR, and the TCRdb table lists in-frame clones only, not all of them. The data show around 100,000 clones, about 85% seen once. Here the sequenced sample was peripheral blood, taken 28 days after the second AZD1222 dose. The clonotype comes from an adult who received the AZD1222 COVID-19 vaccine.

In DNA form, the CDR3 reads TGCGCCAGCGAGGAGGGGGGCTCTGGGGCCAACGTCCTGACTTTC. As protein: CASEEGGSGANVLTF. V and J are TRBV5-1 and TRBJ2-6; TRBD1 or TRBD2 may be the D gene (6 bases each). V was shortened by 7 bases and J by 0 bases, with 11 bases between the two germline ends. The germline gives CDR1 SGHRS, CDR2 YFSETQ. The CDR3 covers 15 residues.